The TCR beta chain under discussion was sequenced for a study of Graves' ophthalmopathy and Graves' hyperthyroidism. Germline lookup yields CDR1 MNHNS and CDR2 SASEGT. The CDR3 loop spans 14 amino acids. V lost 6 bases and J 4 bases, leaving 15 bases between the germline ends. Whole-study findings and limits: Ophthalmopathy progression prediction by the model yielded a sensitivity of around 68% and a specificity of approximately 72%. Ophthalmopathy versus stable hyperthyroidism: 13-signature model gave 87.88% sensitivity, roughly 81% specificity.

Researchers took RNA transcripts and amplified TCR beta CDR3 regions from them. An initial RT-PCR round employing HTBI primers preceded a second-round multiplex PCR. TCRdb passed the multiplex PCR reads through MiXCR, listing each CDR3 protein once. The sample lists 200,000 to 250,000 distinct CDR3 sequences; 20% to 25% were seen once. Turning to this clonotype: Antigen specificity is unknown.

Lactation, pregnancy, uncontrolled infections and other autoimmune diseases were all grounds for excluding patients. The sequence was collected from a woman between 45 and 60 years old with Graves' ophthalmopathy. Sequenced: peripheral blood. V is TRBV6-1 and J is TRBJ1-1, with D tentatively TRBD1 (6 bases). The CDR3 nucleotides read TGTGCCAGCAGGGACCTTAAACAGGGCACTGAAGCTTTCTTT. Translating gives CASRDLKQGTEAFF.